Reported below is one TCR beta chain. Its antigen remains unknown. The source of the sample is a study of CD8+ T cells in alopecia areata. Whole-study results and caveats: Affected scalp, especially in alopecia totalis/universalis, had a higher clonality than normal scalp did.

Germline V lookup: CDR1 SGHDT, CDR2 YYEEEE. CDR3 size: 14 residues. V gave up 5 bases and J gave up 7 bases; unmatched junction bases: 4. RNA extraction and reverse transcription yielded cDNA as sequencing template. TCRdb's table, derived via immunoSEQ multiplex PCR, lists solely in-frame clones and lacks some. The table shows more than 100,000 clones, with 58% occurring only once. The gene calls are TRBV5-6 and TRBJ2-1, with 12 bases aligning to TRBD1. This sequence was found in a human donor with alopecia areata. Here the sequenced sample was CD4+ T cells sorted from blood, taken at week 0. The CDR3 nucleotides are TGTGCCAGCAGGTGGGACAGGGGGCTAAATGAGCAGTTCTTC. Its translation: CASRWDRGLNEQFF.